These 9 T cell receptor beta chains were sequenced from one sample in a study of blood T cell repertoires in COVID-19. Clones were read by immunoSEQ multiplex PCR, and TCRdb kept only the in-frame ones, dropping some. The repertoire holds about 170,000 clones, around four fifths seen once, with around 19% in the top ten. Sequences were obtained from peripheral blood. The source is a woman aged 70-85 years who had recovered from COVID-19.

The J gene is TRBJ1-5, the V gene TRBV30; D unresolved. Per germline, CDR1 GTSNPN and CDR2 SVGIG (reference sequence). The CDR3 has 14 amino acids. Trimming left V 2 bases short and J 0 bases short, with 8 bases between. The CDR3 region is CAWSPSVSNQPQHF. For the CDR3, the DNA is TGTGCCTGGAGTCCCTCGGTTAGCAATCAGCCCCAGCATTTT. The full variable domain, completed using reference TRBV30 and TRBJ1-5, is SQTIHQWPATLVQPVGSPLSLECTVEGTSNPNLYWYRQAAGRGLQLLFYSVGIGQISSEVPQNLSASRPQDRQFILSSKKLLLSDSGFYLCAWSPSVSNQPQHFGDGTRLSIL.

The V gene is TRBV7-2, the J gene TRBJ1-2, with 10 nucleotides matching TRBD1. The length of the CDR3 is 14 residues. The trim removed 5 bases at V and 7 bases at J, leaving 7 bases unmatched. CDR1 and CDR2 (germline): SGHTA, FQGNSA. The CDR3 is CASSPQGQGPGYTF. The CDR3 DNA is TGTGCCAGCAGCCCCCAGGGACAGGGGCCTGGCTACACCTTC.

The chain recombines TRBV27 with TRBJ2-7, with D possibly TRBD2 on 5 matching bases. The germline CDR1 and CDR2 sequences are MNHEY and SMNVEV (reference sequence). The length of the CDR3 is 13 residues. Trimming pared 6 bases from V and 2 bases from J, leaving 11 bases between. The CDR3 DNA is TGTGCCAGCAGCCCCGGAGGCCCCTACGAGCAGTACTTC. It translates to CASSPGGPYEQYF.

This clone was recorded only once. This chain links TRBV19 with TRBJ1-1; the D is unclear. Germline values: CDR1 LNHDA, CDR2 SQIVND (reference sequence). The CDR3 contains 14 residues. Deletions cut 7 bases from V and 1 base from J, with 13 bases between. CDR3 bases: TGTGCCAGTATAAGTCCGGGGAGGAACACTGAAGCTTTCTTT. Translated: CASISPGRNTEAFF.

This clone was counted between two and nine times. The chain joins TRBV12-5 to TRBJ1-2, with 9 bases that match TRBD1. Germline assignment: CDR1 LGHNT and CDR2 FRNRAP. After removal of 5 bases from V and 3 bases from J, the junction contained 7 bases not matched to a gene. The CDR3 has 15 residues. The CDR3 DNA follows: TGTGCTAGTGGTCCCGGGACAGGGTGGGACTATGGCTACACCTTC. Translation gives CASGPGTGWDYGYTF. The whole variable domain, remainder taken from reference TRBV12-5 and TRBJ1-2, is DARVTQTPRHKVTEMGQEVTMRCQPILGHNTVFWYRQTMMQGLELLAYFRNRAPLDDSGMPKDRFSAEMPDATLATLKIQPSEPRDSAVYFCASGPGTGWDYGYTFGSGTRLTVV.

Written as DNA, the CDR3 is TGTGCCACCAGCGCCGCTTTGGGGGCGAGGACTGAAGCTTTCTTT. Protein: CATSAALGARTEAFF. The genes are TRBV15 and TRBJ1-1, with a weak D call TRBD1 (6 bases). The CDR3 totals 15 residues. V was pared by 5 bases and J by 5 bases, with 18 bases between. Germline V gene data show CDR1 as LNHNV and CDR2 as YYDKDF (reference sequence).

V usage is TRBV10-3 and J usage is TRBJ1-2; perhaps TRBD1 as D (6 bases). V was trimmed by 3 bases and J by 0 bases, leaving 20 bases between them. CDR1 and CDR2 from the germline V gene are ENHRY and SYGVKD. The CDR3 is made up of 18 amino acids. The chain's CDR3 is CAISDRGGRPEANYGYTF. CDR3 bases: TGTGCCATCAGTGACCGGGGGGGCAGGCCAGAAGCTAACTATGGCTACACCTTC.

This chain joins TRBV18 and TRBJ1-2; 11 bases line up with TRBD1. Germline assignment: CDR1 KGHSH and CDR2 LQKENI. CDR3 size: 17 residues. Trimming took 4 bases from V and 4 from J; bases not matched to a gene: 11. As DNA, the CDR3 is TGTGCCAGCTCACTTCGGCCCGGGGACAGGGGGATCTATGGCTACACCTTC. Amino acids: CASSLRPGDRGIYGYTF.

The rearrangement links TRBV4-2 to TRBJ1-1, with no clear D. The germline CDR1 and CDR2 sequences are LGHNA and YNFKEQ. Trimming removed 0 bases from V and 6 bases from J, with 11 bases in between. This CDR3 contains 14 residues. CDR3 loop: CASSQEGRSAEAFF. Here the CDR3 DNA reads TGTGCCAGCAGCCAAGAGGGCCGATCGGCTGAAGCTTTCTTT.